This T cell receptor beta chain appears in the sequencing data of a study of shared clonotypes between healthy human individuals. Study background: The plates for each donor numbered three CD4 naive, three CD4 memory, two CD8 naive and one CD8 memory.

After removal of 4 bases from V and 1 base from J, the junction contained 10 bases not matched to a gene. Germline loops: CDR1 SGHDT, CDR2 YYEEEE. The CDR3 totals 17 residues. Assay used: immunoSEQ multiplex PCR; TCRdb lists only in-frame clones, some missing. Here the sample spans around 2.1 million clones, just over 90% being singletons. Naive CD8 populations comprised CD45RO-negative cells positively selected for CCR7, excluding terminally differentiated effector memory CD45RA+ cells. Donors comprised only Caucasian adults living in Nashville, Tennessee. The sequenced sample consisted of naive CD8+ T cells from PBMCs. This receptor was taken from a man aged 18 to 35 in good health. Some clones in this sample may be carry-over from other donors' samples. The J gene is TRBJ2-5, the V gene TRBV5-6; TRBD2 agrees at 10 bases. The CDR3 loop is CASSPRGSGRGQETQYF. The CDR3 coding sequence is TGTGCCAGCAGCCCTCGGGGGAGCGGGAGGGGCCAAGAGACCCAGTACTTC.